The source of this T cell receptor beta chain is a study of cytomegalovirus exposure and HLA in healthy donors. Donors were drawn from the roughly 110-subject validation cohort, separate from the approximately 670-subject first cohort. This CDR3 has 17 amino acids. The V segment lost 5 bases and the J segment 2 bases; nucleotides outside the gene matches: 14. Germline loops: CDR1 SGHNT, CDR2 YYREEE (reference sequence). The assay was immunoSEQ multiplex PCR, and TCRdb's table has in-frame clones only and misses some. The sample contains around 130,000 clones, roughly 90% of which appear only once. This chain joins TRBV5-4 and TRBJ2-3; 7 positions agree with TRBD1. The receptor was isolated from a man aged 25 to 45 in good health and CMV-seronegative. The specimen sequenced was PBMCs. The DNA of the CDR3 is TGTGCCAGCAGATTTCATATGACAGGGAAATTCACAGATACGCAGTATTTT. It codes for CASRFHMTGKFTDTQYF.